This T cell receptor beta chain originates from a study of technical replicates of blood from four donors. Some clones are missing from TCRdb's copy, which holds only in-frame ones; the method was immunoSEQ multiplex PCR. The table includes 70,000 to 95,000 clones, about 90% detected once. The CDR3 loop spans 17 amino acids. V was trimmed by 5 bases and J by 7 bases, leaving 24 bases between them. Germline CDR1 LNHDA, CDR2 SQIVND (reference sequence). Sequenced material: T cells isolated from PBMCs. The TCR was taken from a human donor in good health. Some clones in this sample may be carry-over from other donors' samples. V usage is TRBV19 and J usage is TRBJ1-5, with D possibly matching TRBD1 (6 bases). Written as DNA, the CDR3 is TGTGCCAGTAGTCCCGTCCACCGAGGGACACCACTACAGCCCCAGCATTTT. It translates to CASSPVHRGTPLQPQHF.